The 4 T cell receptor beta chains below all came from one sample that was sequenced in a study of neoadjuvant anti-PD-1 for oral cavity cancer. The time point: after neoadjuvant nivolumab, at surgical resection. TCRdb's copy holds only in-frame clones and misses some; the assay was immunoSEQ multiplex PCR. The sample includes over 10,000 clones, 71% of them seen just once. The material sequenced was PBMCs, taken after nivolumab (anti-PD-1) treatment. Receptors originate from a person aged 40 to 85 with oral cavity squamous cell carcinoma.

The chain uses TRBV5-1 and TRBJ1-1, with 7 bases lining up with TRBD1. Looked up from germline, CDR1 is SGHRS and CDR2 is YFSETQ. This CDR3 is built from 16 residues. J was trimmed by 5 bases and V by 2 bases; bases with no gene match: 12. The CDR3 DNA reads TGCGCCAGCAGCTTCACCCCGCGACAGGGAGGGACTGAAGCTTTCTTT. Protein: CASSFTPRQGGTEAFF.

The chain combines TRBV10-3 with TRBJ1-5; 10 bases agree with TRBD1. Germline V lookup: CDR1 ENHRY, CDR2 SYGVKD. This CDR3 region has 17 residues. With V trimmed by 0 bases and J by 5 bases, 7 bases remained unmatched. The CDR3 DNA is TGTGCCATCAGTGAGTCGACAGGGGGCTTCGTCGATCAGCCCCAGCATTTT. It specifies CAISESTGGFVDQPQHF.

This chain uses TRBV5-1 with TRBJ2-7; 10 bases are shared with TRBD2. Per the germline V gene, CDR1 is SGHRS and CDR2 is YFSETQ. The CDR3 contains 14 residues. With 0 bases clipped from V and 7 bases from J, the junction kept 4 bases outside the gene matches. Here the CDR3 DNA reads TGCGCCAGCAGCTTGGTAGCGGGAGGAGGGGAGCAGTACTTC. Its protein is CASSLVAGGGEQYF. The whole variable domain, filled in from reference TRBV5-1 and TRBJ2-7, reads KAGVTQTPRYLIKTRGQQVTLSCSPISGHRSVSWYQQTPGQGLQFLFEYFSETQRNKGNFPGRFSGRQFSNSRSEMNVSTLELGDSALYLCASSLVAGGGEQYFGPGTRLTVT.

The rearrangement links TRBV15 to TRBJ2-7; TRBD1 matches at 9 bases. CDR3 length: 17 residues. Germline CDR1 LNHNV, CDR2 YYDKDF (reference sequence). With V trimmed by 0 bases and J by 2 bases, 8 bases remained unmatched. CDR3 sequence: CATSRDRGTGNPYEQYF. The CDR3 coding sequence is TGTGCCACCAGCAGAGATCGGGGGACAGGGAATCCCTACGAGCAGTACTTC.